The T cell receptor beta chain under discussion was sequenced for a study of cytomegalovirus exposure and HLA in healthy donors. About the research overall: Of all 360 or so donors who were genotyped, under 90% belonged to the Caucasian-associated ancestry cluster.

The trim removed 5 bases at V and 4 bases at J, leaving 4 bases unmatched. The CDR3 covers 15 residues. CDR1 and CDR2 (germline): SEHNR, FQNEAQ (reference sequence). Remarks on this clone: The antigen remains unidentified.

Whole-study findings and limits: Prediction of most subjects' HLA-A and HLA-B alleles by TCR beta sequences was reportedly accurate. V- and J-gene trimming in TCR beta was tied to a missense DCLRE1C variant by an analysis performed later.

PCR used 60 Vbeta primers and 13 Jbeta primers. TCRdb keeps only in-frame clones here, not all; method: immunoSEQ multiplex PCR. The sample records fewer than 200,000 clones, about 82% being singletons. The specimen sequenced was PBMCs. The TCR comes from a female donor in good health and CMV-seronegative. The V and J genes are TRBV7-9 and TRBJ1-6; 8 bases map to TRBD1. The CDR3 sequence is CASSDRGGYNSPLHF. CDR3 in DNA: TGTGCCAGCAGCGACAGGGGAGGGTATAATTCACCCCTCCACTTT.